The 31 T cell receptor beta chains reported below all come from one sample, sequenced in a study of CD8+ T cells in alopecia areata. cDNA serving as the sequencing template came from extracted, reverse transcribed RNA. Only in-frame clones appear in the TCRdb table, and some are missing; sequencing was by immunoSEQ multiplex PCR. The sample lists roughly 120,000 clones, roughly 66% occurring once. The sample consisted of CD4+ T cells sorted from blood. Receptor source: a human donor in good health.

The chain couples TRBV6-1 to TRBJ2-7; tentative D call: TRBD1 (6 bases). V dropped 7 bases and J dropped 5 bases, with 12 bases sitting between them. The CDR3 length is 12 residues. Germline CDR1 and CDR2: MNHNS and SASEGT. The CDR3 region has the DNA TGTGCCAGCACCCTGGGGGCAAACGAGCAGTACTTC. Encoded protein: CASTLGANEQYF.

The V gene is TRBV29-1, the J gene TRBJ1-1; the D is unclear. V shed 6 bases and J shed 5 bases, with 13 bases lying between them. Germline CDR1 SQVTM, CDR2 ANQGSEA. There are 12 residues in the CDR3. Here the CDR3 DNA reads TGCAGCGTAGCGGACCCGAGGACTGAAGCTTTCTTT. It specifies CSVADPRTEAFF. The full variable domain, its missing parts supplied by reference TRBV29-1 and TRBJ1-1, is SAVISQKPSRDICQRGTSLTIQCQVDSQVTMMFWYRQQPGQSLTLIATANQGSEATYESGFVIDKFPISRPNLTFSTLTVSNMSPEDSSIYLCSVADPRTEAFFGQGTRLTVV.

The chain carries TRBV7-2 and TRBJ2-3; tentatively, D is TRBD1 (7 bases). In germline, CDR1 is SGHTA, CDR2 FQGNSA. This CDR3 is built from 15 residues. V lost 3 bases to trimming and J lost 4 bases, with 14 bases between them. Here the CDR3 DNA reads TGTGCCAGCAGCTTGCAGGGGGGAGGCGCAGATACGCAGTATTTT. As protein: CASSLQGGGADTQYF.

This chain's CDR3 is CSVRTNPQETQYF. The CDR3 nucleotides read TGCAGCGTTCGGACAAATCCCCAAGAGACCCAGTACTTC. V is TRBV29-1 and J is TRBJ2-5; weak D call: TRBD1 (5 bases). The CDR3 loop spans 13 amino acids. Trimming left V 5 bases short and J 1 base short, with 11 bases between. Germline loops: CDR1 SQVTM, CDR2 ANQGSEA.

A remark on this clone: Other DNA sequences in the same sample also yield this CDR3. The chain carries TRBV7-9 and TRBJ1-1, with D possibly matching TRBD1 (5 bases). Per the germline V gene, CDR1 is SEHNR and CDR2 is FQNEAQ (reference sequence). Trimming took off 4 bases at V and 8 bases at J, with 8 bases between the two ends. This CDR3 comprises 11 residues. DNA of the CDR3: TGTGCCAGCAGCTCAGGGACCGAAGCTTTCTTT. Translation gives CASSSGTEAFF.

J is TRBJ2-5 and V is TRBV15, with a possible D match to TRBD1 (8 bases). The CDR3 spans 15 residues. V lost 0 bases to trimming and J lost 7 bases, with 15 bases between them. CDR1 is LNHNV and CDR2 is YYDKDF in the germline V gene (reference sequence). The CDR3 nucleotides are TGTGCCACCAGCAGAGATAGACAGGGGAGGGGGACCCAGTACTTC. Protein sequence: CATSRDRQGRGTQYF.

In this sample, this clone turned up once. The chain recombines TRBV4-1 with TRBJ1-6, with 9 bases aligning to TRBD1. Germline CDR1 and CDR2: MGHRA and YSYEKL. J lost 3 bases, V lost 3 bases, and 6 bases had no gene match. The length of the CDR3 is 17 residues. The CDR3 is CASSQRTGAFYNSPLHF. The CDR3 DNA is TGCGCCAGCAGCCAGAGGACAGGGGCCTTCTATAATTCACCCCTCCACTTT.

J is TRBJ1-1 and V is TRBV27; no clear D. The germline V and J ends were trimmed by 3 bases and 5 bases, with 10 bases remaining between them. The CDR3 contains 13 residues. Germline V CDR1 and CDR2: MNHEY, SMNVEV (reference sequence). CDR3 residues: CASSFNRLTEAFF. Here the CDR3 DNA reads TGTGCCAGCAGTTTTAATCGGCTTACTGAAGCTTTCTTT.

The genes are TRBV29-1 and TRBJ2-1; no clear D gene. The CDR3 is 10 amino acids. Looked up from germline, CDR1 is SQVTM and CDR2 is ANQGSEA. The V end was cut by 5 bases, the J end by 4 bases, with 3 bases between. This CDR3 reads CSVSYNEQFF. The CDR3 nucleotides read TGCAGCGTTTCGTACAATGAGCAGTTCTTC.

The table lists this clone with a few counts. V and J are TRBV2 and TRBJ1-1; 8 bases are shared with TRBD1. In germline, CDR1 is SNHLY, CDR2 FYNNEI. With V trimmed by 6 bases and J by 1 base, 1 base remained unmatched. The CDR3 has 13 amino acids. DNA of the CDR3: TGTGCCAGCAGACAGGGGGAGAACACTGAAGCTTTCTTT. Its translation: CASRQGENTEAFF.

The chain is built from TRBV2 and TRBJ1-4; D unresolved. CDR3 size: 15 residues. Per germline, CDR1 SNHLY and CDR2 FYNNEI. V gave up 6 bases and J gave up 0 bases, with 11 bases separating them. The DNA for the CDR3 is TGTGCCAGCAGCCTTGGACGGTCAACTAATGAAAAACTGTTTTTT. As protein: CASSLGRSTNEKLFF.

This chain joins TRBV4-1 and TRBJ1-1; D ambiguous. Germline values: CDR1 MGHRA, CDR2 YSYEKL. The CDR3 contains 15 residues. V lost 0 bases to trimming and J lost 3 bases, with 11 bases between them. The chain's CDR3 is CASSQDGGGYTEAFF. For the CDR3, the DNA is TGCGCCAGCAGCCAAGACGGAGGCGGGTACACTGAAGCTTTCTTT.

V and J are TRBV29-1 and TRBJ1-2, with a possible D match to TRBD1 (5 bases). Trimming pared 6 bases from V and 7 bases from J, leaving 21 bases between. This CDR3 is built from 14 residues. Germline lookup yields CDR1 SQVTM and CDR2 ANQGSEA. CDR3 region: CSVEPGTSESGYTF. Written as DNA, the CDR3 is TGCAGCGTGGAACCCGGGACGTCGGAGTCTGGCTACACCTTC.

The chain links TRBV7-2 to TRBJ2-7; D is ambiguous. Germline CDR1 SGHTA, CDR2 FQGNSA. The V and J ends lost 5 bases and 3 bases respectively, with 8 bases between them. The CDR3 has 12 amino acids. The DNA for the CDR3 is TGTGCCAGCAGCACAGTTTACTACGAGCAGTACTTC. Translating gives CASSTVYYEQYF.

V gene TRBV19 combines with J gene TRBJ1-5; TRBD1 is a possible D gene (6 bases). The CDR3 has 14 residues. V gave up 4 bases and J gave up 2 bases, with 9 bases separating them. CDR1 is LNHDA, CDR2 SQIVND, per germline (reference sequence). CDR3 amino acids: CASSTGEGNQPQHF. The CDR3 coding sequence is TGTGCCAGTAGTACAGGGGAGGGCAATCAGCCCCAGCATTTT.

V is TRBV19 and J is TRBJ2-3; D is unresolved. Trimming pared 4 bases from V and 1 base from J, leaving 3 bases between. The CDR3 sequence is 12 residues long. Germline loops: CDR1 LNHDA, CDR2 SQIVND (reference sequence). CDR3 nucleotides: TGTGCCAGTAGTAGAGGCACAGATACGCAGTATTTT. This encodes CASSRGTDTQYF.

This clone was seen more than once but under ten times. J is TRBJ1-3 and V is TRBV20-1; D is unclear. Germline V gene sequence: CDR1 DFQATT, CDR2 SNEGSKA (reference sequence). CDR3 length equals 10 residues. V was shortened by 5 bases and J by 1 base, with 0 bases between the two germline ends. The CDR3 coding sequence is TGCAGTGCTTCTGGAAACACCATATATTTT. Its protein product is CSASGNTIYF.

The CDR3 DNA is TGCAGCGTTGCTTTCGGGGCGGAGGGGACAGATACGCAGTATTTT. This encodes CSVAFGAEGTDTQYF. The chain employs TRBV29-1 and TRBJ2-3; possible D gene TRBD2, 6 bases. The germline CDR1 and CDR2 sequences are SQVTM and ANQGSEA. The length of the CDR3 is 15 residues. Deletions cut 4 bases from V and 3 bases from J, with 17 bases between.

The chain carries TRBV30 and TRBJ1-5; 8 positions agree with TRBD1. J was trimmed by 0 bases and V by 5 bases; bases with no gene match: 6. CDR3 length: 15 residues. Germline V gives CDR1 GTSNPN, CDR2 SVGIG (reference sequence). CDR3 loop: CAWGQGPYSNQPQHF. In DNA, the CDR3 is TGTGCCTGGGGACAGGGACCATATAGCAATCAGCCCCAGCATTTT.

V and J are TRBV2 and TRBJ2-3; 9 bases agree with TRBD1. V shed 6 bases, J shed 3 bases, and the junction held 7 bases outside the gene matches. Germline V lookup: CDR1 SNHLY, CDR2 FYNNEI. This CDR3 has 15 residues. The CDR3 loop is CASSLGTGTTDTQYF. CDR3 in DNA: TGTGCCAGCAGCCTCGGGACAGGGACAACAGATACGCAGTATTTT.

CDR3 loop: CSVRDSMYEQYF. The DNA for the CDR3 is TGCAGCGTTCGGGACAGCATGTACGAGCAGTACTTC. The V call is TRBV29-1, the J call TRBJ2-7, with 7 bases aligning to TRBD1. Germline V CDR1 and CDR2: SQVTM, ANQGSEA. V trimming: 5 bases; J trimming: 4 bases; junction bases outside the gene matches: 5. This CDR3 spans 12 amino acids.

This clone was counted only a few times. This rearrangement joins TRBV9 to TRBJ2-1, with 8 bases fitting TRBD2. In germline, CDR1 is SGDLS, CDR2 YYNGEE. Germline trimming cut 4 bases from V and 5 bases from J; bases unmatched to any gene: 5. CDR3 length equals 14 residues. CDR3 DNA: TGTGCCAGCAGCTTAAGCGGGGGAGACAATGAGCAGTTCTTC. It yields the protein CASSLSGGDNEQFF.

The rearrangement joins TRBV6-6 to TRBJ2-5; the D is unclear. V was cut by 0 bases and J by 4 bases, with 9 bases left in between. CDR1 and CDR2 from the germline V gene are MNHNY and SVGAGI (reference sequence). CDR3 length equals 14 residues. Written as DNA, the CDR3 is TGTGCCAGCAGTTACTCTCGCCTGGGAGAGACCCAGTACTTC. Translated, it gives CASSYSRLGETQYF.

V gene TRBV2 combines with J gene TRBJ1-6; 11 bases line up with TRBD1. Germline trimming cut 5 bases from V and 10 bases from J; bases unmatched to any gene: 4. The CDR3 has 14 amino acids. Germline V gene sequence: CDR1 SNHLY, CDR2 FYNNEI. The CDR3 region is CASSRGQGGSPLHF. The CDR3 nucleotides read TGTGCCAGCAGTCGGGGACAGGGGGGATCACCCCTCCACTTT.

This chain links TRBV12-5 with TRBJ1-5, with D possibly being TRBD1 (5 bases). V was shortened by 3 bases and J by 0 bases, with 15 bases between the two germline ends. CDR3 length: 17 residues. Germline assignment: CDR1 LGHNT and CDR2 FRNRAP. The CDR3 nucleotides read TGTGCTAGTGGTTTCACTCAGGGTGGTCATAGCAATCAGCCCCAGCATTTT. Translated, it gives CASGFTQGGHSNQPQHF.

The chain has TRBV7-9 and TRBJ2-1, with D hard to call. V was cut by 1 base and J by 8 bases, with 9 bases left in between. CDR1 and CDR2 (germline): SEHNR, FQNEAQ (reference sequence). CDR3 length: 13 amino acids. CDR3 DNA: TGTGCCAGCAGCTTAGACGGACGGGATGAGCAGTTCTTC. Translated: CASSLDGRDEQFF.

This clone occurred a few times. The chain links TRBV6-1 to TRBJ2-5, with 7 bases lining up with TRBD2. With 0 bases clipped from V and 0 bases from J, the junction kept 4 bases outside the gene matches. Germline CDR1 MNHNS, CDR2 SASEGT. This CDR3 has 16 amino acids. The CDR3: CASSEARAGYQETQYF. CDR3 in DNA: TGTGCCAGCAGTGAAGCTCGAGCGGGGTACCAAGAGACCCAGTACTTC.

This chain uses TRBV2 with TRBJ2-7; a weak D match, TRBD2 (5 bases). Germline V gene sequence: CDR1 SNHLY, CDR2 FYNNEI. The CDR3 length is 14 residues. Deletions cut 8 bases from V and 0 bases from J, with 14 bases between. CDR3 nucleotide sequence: TGTGCCAGCCGGCGAGGGCAGGCCTCCTACGAGCAGTACTTC. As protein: CASRRGQASYEQYF.

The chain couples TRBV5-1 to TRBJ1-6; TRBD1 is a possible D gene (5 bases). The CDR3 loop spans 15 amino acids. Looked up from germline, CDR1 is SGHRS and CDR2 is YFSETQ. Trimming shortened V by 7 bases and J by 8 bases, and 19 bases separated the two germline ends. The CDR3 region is CASPCVEGSDSPLHF. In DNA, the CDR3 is TGCGCCAGCCCGTGCGTTGAGGGGTCCGATTCACCCCTCCACTTT.

CDR3 sequence: CASSLSTGTQETQYF. The CDR3 nucleotides are TGTGCCAGCAGCTTATCGACGGGAACTCAAGAGACCCAGTACTTC. This chain joins TRBV7-9 and TRBJ2-5; the D gene is possibly TRBD2 (5 bases). The V gene lost 2 bases and the J gene lost 2 bases, with 12 bases spanning the gap. CDR1 is SEHNR and CDR2 is FQNEAQ in the germline V gene (reference sequence). This CDR3 has 15 residues. Full variable domain (outside the CDR3, taken from reference TRBV7-9 and TRBJ2-5): DTGVSQNPRHKITKRGQNVTFRCDPISEHNRLYWYRQTLGQGPEFLTYFQNEAQLEKSRLLSDRFSAERPKGSFSTLEIQRTEQGDSAMYLCASSLSTGTQETQYFGPGTRLLVL.

The chain's CDR3 is CAWSVRVDAEQFF. CDR3 coding DNA: TGTGCCTGGAGTGTAAGGGTGGACGCTGAGCAGTTCTTC. The V gene is TRBV30, the J gene TRBJ2-1, with D uncertain. Trimming removed 0 bases from V and 9 bases from J, with 12 bases in between. The CDR3 consists of 13 residues. The germline V gene has CDR1 GTSNPN and CDR2 SVGIG (reference sequence).